This T cell receptor (beta chain) appears in the sequencing data of a study of blood T cell repertoires in COVID-19. Looking at the study overall: Acute and convalescent COVID-19 specimens originated in the United States, Italy and Spain.

The CDR3 sequence is 14 residues long. Germline lookup yields CDR1 SSHAT and CDR2 FNYEAQ (reference sequence). Clones were sequenced by immunoSEQ multiplex PCR, and TCRdb holds only the in-frame ones, with some missing. Among approximately 69,000 clones, approximately 86% were seen once, and the ten largest hold approximately 30%. In the case of this clone: One end of the junction fails to match germline, which may point to a read error.

The chain recombines TRBV7-7 with TRBJ2-1, with TRBD2 identical over 7 bases. This sequence was found in a man aged 45-65 years with acute or convalescent COVID-19. The specimen sequenced was peripheral blood. As DNA, the CDR3 is TGTGCTAGCAGCCCGGGACTACACTACAATGAGCAGTTCTTC. Its translation: CASSPGLHYNEQFF.